Presented here are 25 T cell receptor beta chains from one specimen sequenced in a study of blood T cell repertoires in COVID-19 (TCRdb year 2020). The library was produced with the immunoSEQ multiplex PCR assay. Here the immuneACCESS table is served through TCRdb, limited to in-frame sequences with V and J called. Missing clones are a known gap in these copies; in checked studies unresolved V genes cover under half, and the rest lacks a known reason. This sample has about 160,000 clones in its table, and around four fifths of those were observed once. The ten largest clones take up around 3.5% of the sample. The source material was peripheral blood. All receptors derive from a woman at least 80 years old with acute or convalescent COVID-19.

This clone was recorded a few times. The chain employs TRBV5-1 and TRBJ2-1, with a weak D call TRBD2 (6 bases). Germline V gene data show CDR1 as SGHRS and CDR2 as YFSETQ. The CDR3 sequence is 14 residues long. The V gene lost 2 bases and the J gene lost 6 bases, with 12 bases spanning the gap. CDR3 DNA: TGCGCCAGCAGCTTACCGGGAGACAGCAATGAGCAGTTCTTC. This sequence encodes CASSLPGDSNEQFF.

The chain employs TRBV18 and TRBJ1-1; 11 positions match TRBD1. Germline V gene sequence: CDR1 KGHSH, CDR2 LQKENI. CDR3 size: 17 residues. The junction had 12 bases not matched to a gene; V was cut back by 6 bases and J by 3 bases. The CDR3 coding sequence is TGTGCCAGCTCGAACGGACAGGGGGCGCAGGGGGACACTGAAGCTTTCTTT. Amino acid sequence: CASSNGQGAQGDTEAFF. The entire variable domain, with the rest obtained from reference TRBV18 and TRBJ1-1, is as follows: NAGVMQNPRHLVRRRGQEARLRCSPMKGHSHVYWYRQLPEEGLKFMVYLQKENIIDESGMPKERFSAEFPKEGPSILRIQQVVRGDSAAYFCASSNGQGAQGDTEAFFGQGTRLTVV.

The chain couples TRBV30 to TRBJ2-1; a weak D match, TRBD2 (6 bases). The CDR3 length is 13 residues. Germline lookup yields CDR1 GTSNPN and CDR2 SVGIG (reference sequence). The ends were cut back, 8 bases at V and 3 bases at J, with 14 bases in the middle. CDR3 loop: CARGEAVYNEQFF. In DNA form, the CDR3 reads TGTGCCCGAGGGGAGGCTGTCTACAATGAGCAGTTCTTC. Based on the CDR3 plus reference TRBV30 and TRBJ2-1, the full variable domain is SQTIHQWPATLVQPVGSPLSLECTVEGTSNPNLYWYRQAAGRGLQLLFYSVGIGQISSEVPQNLSASRPQDRQFILSSKKLLLSDSGFYLCARGEAVYNEQFFGPGTRLTVL.

The rearrangement joins TRBV21-1 to TRBJ1-6; TRBD1 is the table's D call, not checked against the DNA. TRBV21-1 is a known pseudogene. This CDR3 comprises 15 residues. The DNA for the CDR3 is TGTGCCAGCAGGCTCTTTCAGGGGTTAAATTCACCCCTCCACTTT. This encodes CASRLFQGLNSPLHF.

The V and J genes are TRBV2 and TRBJ2-5; 7 bases align to TRBD1. Unmatched junction bases numbered 7, after V lost 10 bases and J lost 5 bases. CDR1 and CDR2 from the germline V gene are SNHLY and FYNNEI. The CDR3 is made up of 12 amino acids. In DNA form, the CDR3 reads TGTGCCATCGCAGGGGGTTCGGAGACCCAGTACTTC. Its translation is CAIAGGSETQYF.

The chain has TRBV6-5 and TRBJ1-1; TRBD1 matches at 8 bases. Trimming cost V 5 bases and J 1 base; bases outside gene matches: 6. This CDR3 spans 15 amino acids. Germline loops: CDR1 MNHEY, CDR2 SVGAGI. The CDR3 DNA reads TGTGCCAGCAGTACAGGGACAGGCCAGAACACTGAAGCTTTCTTT. It encodes CASSTGTGQNTEAFF.

The V and J genes are TRBV5-1 and TRBJ2-1, with 7 bases that match TRBD2. The V gene's germline CDR1 is SGHRS and CDR2 YFSETQ. The V gene end was trimmed by 0 bases and the J gene end by 1 base; junction bases not matched to a gene: 4. The CDR3 has 16 amino acids. CDR3 coding DNA: TGCGCCAGCAGCTTGGCGGGGGGTAGATCCTACAATGAGCAGTTCTTC. This codes for CASSLAGGRSYNEQFF.

DNA of the CDR3: TGTGCCAGCAGCCGACAGGGCCCAGATACGCAGTATTTT. Its translation is CASSRQGPDTQYF. V and J are TRBV7-6 and TRBJ2-3, with 7 bases fitting TRBD1. In germline, CDR1 is SGHVS, CDR2 FNYEAQ. This CDR3 comprises 13 residues. Unmatched junction bases numbered 3, after V lost 5 bases and J lost 4 bases.

V gene TRBV7-9 combines with J gene TRBJ2-7; D is perhaps TRBD2 (6 bases). In germline, CDR1 is SEHNR, CDR2 FQNEAQ (reference sequence). V gave up 0 bases and J gave up 0 bases, with 9 bases separating them. The CDR3 totals 15 residues. CDR3 protein: CASSLAGGVSYEQYF. The CDR3 DNA sequence: TGTGCCAGCAGCTTAGCGGGGGGAGTCTCCTACGAGCAGTACTTC.

V and J are TRBV19 and TRBJ1-1, with 10 positions matching TRBD1. V trimming: 7 bases; J trimming: 1 base; junction bases outside the gene matches: 6. The CDR3 loop spans 15 amino acids. The germline gives CDR1 LNHDA, CDR2 SQIVND (reference sequence). CDR3 sequence reads: CASKGQGIPNTEAFF. The CDR3 DNA follows: TGTGCCAGTAAGGGACAGGGGATCCCGAACACTGAAGCTTTCTTT.

This chain links TRBV19 with TRBJ2-5; TRBD1 is a possible D gene (7 bases). V was cut by 7 bases and J by 4 bases, with 16 bases left in between. CDR1 and CDR2 from the germline V gene are LNHDA and SQIVND (reference sequence). The CDR3 is made up of 14 amino acids. CDR3 DNA: TGTGCCAGTACCATCGGAGGGGGCCGAGAGACCCAGTACTTC. Translation: CASTIGGGRETQYF.

This clone has at least ten counts. V and J are TRBV7-9 and TRBJ2-3; 8 bases fit TRBD2. The length of the CDR3 is 15 residues. CDR1 and CDR2 (germline): SEHNR, FQNEAQ (reference sequence). The V segment lost 5 bases and the J segment 0 bases; nucleotides outside the gene matches: 4. The CDR3 DNA sequence: TGTGCCAGCAGCCGGGAGGGTCCTAGCACAGATACGCAGTATTTT. Its translation: CASSREGPSTDTQYF.

This clone was observed a single time. The chain joins TRBV7-2 to TRBJ2-7, with 8 positions matching TRBD1. The length of the CDR3 is 16 residues. Germline CDR1 reads SGHTA; CDR2 reads FQGNSA. Trimming at V came to 4 bases and at J to 6 bases, leaving 14 bases not matched to a gene. CDR3 DNA: TGTGCCAGCAGCTCTGGACAGGGAAAGGGGCCCCTCGAGCAGTACTTC. It encodes CASSSGQGKGPLEQYF.

This clone was counted once. V is TRBV7-9 and J is TRBJ1-5, with D possibly TRBD1 on 6 matching bases. CDR3 size: 14 residues. Germline V CDR1 and CDR2: SEHNR, FQNEAQ (reference sequence). The V and J ends lost 5 bases and 7 bases respectively, with 15 bases between them. The CDR3 reads CASSPQGSEQPQHF. The CDR3 nucleotides are TGTGCCAGCAGCCCACAGGGATCAGAGCAGCCCCAGCATTTT. Complete variable domain (other parts from reference TRBV7-9 and TRBJ1-5): DTGVSQNPRHKITKRGQNVTFRCDPISEHNRLYWYRQTLGQGPEFLTYFQNEAQLEKSRLLSDRFSAERPKGSFSTLEIQRTEQGDSAMYLCASSPQGSEQPQHFGDGTRLSIL.

V and J are TRBV6-5 and TRBJ1-3; no definite D call. V shed 2 bases and J shed 0 bases, with 11 bases lying between them. Germline assignment: CDR1 MNHEY and CDR2 SVGAGI. CDR3 size: 16 residues. This CDR3 reads CASSYESLSSGNTIYF. DNA of the CDR3: TGTGCCAGCAGTTACGAGTCTTTAAGCTCTGGAAACACCATATATTTT.

The chain recombines TRBV5-1 with TRBJ2-3; TRBD2 agrees at 9 bases. CDR3 length equals 16 residues. The V and J ends lost 1 base and 2 bases, in that order; junction bases with no gene match: 5. CDR1 is SGHRS, CDR2 YFSETQ, per germline. DNA for the CDR3: TGCGCCAGCAGCTTGTCCACTAGCGGGTTCACAGATACGCAGTATTTT. It translates to CASSLSTSGFTDTQYF.

V and J are TRBV12-3 or TRBV12-4 and TRBJ1-6; perhaps TRBD1 as D (6 bases). CDR3 length: 13 residues. With 8 bases removed from V and 5 bases from J, the gap between germline ends came to 10 bases. DNA for the CDR3: TGTGCCAGCGTTCAGGGGAATAATTCACCCCTCCACTTT. As protein: CASVQGNNSPLHF.

V usage is TRBV18 and J usage is TRBJ1-1, with a weak D call TRBD1 (6 bases). Germline V gene lookup returns CDR1 KGHSH and CDR2 LQKENI. The V end was cut by 5 bases, the J end by 1 base, with 14 bases between. There are 15 residues in the CDR3. CDR3 loop: CASSDGGGSNTEAFF. CDR3 DNA: TGTGCCAGCTCAGATGGGGGGGGCTCGAACACTGAAGCTTTCTTT.

This clone was counted ten times or more. V gene TRBV10-3 combines with J gene TRBJ1-1; D gene ambiguous. V lost 3 bases and J lost 6, with 11 bases in between. Germline-derived CDR1 and CDR2 are ENHRY and SYGVKD. The CDR3 consists of 13 residues. The DNA for the CDR3 is TGTGCCATCAGTGATCAAACAGAATCTGAAGCTTTCTTT. It encodes CAISDQTESEAFF.

The chain carries TRBV5-1 and TRBJ2-1; weak D call: TRBD2 (5 bases). CDR1 and CDR2 from the germline V gene are SGHRS and YFSETQ. The CDR3 has 14 residues. The V end lost 0 bases, the J end lost 5 bases, and 9 bases lay between the germline ends. CDR3 coding DNA: TGCGCCAGCAGCTTGGGTGGACTTCACAATGAGCAGTTCTTC. Translation gives CASSLGGLHNEQFF.

The chain links TRBV5-1 to TRBJ1-4, with 8 bases lining up with TRBD1. The V and J ends lost 3 bases and 1 base, in that order; junction bases with no gene match: 14. From germline, CDR1 is SGHRS and CDR2 YFSETQ. CDR3 length: 19 amino acids. The CDR3 DNA reads as TGCGCCAGCAGCTCATTGCCTGGACAGGGCCTTGGAACTAATGAAAAACTGTTTTTT. Translating it yields CASSSLPGQGLGTNEKLFF.

This sequence joins TRBV18 and TRBJ1-5, with D perhaps matching TRBD1 (6 bases). Germline loops: CDR1 KGHSH, CDR2 LQKENI. Between the trimmed V and J ends, which lost 3 bases and 2 bases, there was a span of 8 bases. The CDR3 contains 14 residues. The CDR3: CASSPDRGNQPQHF. The CDR3 nucleotides read TGTGCCAGCTCACCGGACAGAGGCAATCAGCCCCAGCATTTT.

The chain is built from TRBV30 and TRBJ1-4; 9 bases agree with TRBD1. The CDR3 is 14 amino acids. CDR1 is GTSNPN and CDR2 is SVGIG in the germline V gene (reference sequence). J was trimmed by 7 bases and V by 4 bases; bases with no gene match: 7. The DNA of the CDR3 is TGTGCCTGGAAGCCCGGGACAGGGCCTGAAAAACTGTTTTTT. Its protein product is CAWKPGTGPEKLFF.

The chain uses TRBV24-1 and TRBJ2-3; TRBD1 agrees at 7 bases. Germline V lookup: CDR1 KGHDR, CDR2 SFDVKD. V lost 2 bases to trimming and J lost 3 bases; unmatched junction nucleotides: 13. The CDR3 is made up of 18 amino acids. CDR3 loop: CATSDSGTAQGPTDTQYF. As DNA, the CDR3 is TGTGCCACCAGTGATTCGGGGACAGCCCAAGGCCCTACAGATACGCAGTATTTT.

This clone showed up just a few times. CDR3 residues: CASSEDDNNYGYTF. CDR3 sequence (DNA): TGTGCCAGCAGTGAAGACGACAACAACTATGGCTACACCTTC. This chain connects TRBV6-1 to TRBJ1-2; the D is unclear. Germline loops: CDR1 MNHNS, CDR2 SASEGT. The CDR3 covers 14 residues. Trimming removed 1 base from V and 2 bases from J, with 8 bases in between.